This T cell receptor beta chain was identified in a study of control samples from healthy donors and cancer patients. The CDR3 consists of 13 residues. Germline assignment: CDR1 GTSNPN and CDR2 SVGIG (reference sequence). The junction had 9 bases not matched to a gene; V was cut back by 3 bases and J by 8 bases. Method: immunoSEQ multiplex PCR; TCRdb's copy keeps in-frame clones and lacks some. The table includes around 190,000 clones, around 90% detected once. This sequence joins TRBV30 and TRBJ1-2; 7 bases fit TRBD1. The sequence came from a woman aged 50 to 65 in good health. What was sequenced was blood. Written as DNA, the CDR3 is TGTGCCTGGAGCGAACAGGGGATCTACGGCTACACCTTC. Residues: CAWSEQGIYGYTF.